The next 29 T cell receptor beta chains were all read from a single sample in a study of T-cell memory formation after mild COVID-19. A single record per CDR3 protein comes from TCRdb applying MiXCR to the 5' RACE reads. The sample has 120,000 or so distinct CDR3 sequences; about 17% are singletons. Sequencing used PBMCs or a T cell subset sorted from them (not recorded which). Receptors were obtained from a man between 18 and 29 years old who had mild COVID-19 (a few samples of this study predate the infection). Cell type and time point are not known.

This clonotype appeared a few times. The chain employs TRBV7-6 and TRBJ2-1; maybe TRBD2 (8 bases). The CDR3 spans 15 residues. In germline, CDR1 is SGHVS, CDR2 FNYEAQ. V was trimmed by 5 bases and J by 9 bases, leaving 20 bases between them. The DNA for the CDR3 is TGTGCCAGCAGCCGACAGGGACTAGTTGAGGTTGAGCAGTTCTTC. Translation: CASSRQGLVEVEQFF.

This clonotype has only a few counts. The CDR3 nucleotides read TGCAGTGCTAGAGACCCGACAGGGGGCTATGGCTACACCTTC. Its protein is CSARDPTGGYGYTF. The chain joins TRBV20-1 to TRBJ1-2, with 9 nucleotides matching TRBD1. Trimming removed 0 bases from V and 4 bases from J; junction bases left unmatched: 3. Per the germline V gene, CDR1 is DFQATT and CDR2 is SNEGSKA (reference sequence). This CDR3 region has 14 residues.

The chain couples TRBV10-3 to TRBJ1-5, with D unclear. The CDR3 contains 15 residues. Germline-derived CDR1 and CDR2 are ENHRY and SYGVKD. V shed 4 bases and J shed 4 bases, with 14 bases lying between them. The CDR3 coding sequence is TGTGCCATCAGTGGAGTAGGCCGCAATAATCAGCCCCAGCATTTT. This codes for CAISGVGRNNQPQHF.

The genes are TRBV15 and TRBJ1-6; D unclear. Germline lookup yields CDR1 LNHNV and CDR2 YYDKDF (reference sequence). This CDR3 is 14 amino acids long. Between the trimmed V and J ends, which lost 0 bases and 0 bases, there was a span of 0 bases. Here the CDR3 reads CATSRDSYNSPLHF. CDR3 DNA: TGTGCCACCAGCAGAGACTCCTATAATTCACCCCTCCACTTT.

The chain links TRBV3-1 to TRBJ2-3; 10 nucleotides match TRBD2. The germline V gene has CDR1 LGHDT and CDR2 YNNKEL (reference sequence). The CDR3 runs 16 residues. After removal of 3 bases from V and 3 bases from J, the junction contained 6 bases not matched to a gene. The CDR3 protein is CASSQAGLAVTDTQYF. The DNA for the CDR3 is TGTGCCAGCAGCCAGGCCGGACTAGCGGTAACAGATACGCAGTATTTT.

The rearrangement links TRBV6-2 or TRBV6-3 to TRBJ1-2, with 8 bases lining up with TRBD1. This CDR3 has 15 amino acids. Per the germline V gene, CDR1 is MNHEY and CDR2 is SVGEGT. V lost 0 bases and J lost 4; bases outside the gene matches: 4. The CDR3, as DNA: TGTGCCAGCAGTTACTCGACAGGGGCGGTCTATGGCTACACCTTC. This encodes CASSYSTGAVYGYTF.

The gene calls are TRBV7-9 and TRBJ2-2; D is possibly TRBD2 (6 bases). Trimming left V 3 bases short and J 6 bases short, with 8 bases between. This CDR3 has 13 residues. CDR1 is SEHNR, CDR2 FQNEAQ, per germline (reference sequence). CDR3 amino acids: CASSFWEAGELFF. Written as DNA, the CDR3 is TGTGCCAGCAGCTTCTGGGAGGCCGGGGAGCTGTTTTTT.

This clonotype was found a few times. J is TRBJ2-5 and V is TRBV6-5, with 9 bases aligning to TRBD2. J was trimmed by 5 bases and V by 6 bases; bases with no gene match: 1. Germline CDR1 and CDR2: MNHEY and SVGAGI. The CDR3 has 12 residues. CDR3 coding DNA: TGTGCCAGCAGCGGACTAGCGGAGACCCAGTACTTC. It translates to CASSGLAETQYF.

This clonotype has only a few counts. The rearrangement joins TRBV18 to TRBJ1-2; 8 bases align to TRBD1. Germline-derived CDR1 and CDR2 are KGHSH and LQKENI. This CDR3 is built from 18 residues. The ends lost 3 bases at V and 2 bases at J; junction bases unmatched: 14. CDR3 region: CASSPAGWQGAMNYGYTF. The CDR3 DNA sequence: TGTGCCAGCTCACCTGCGGGGTGGCAGGGGGCGATGAACTATGGCTACACCTTC.

The CDR3 bases are TGCAGTGCTGGTAGCGGGGGGGTATCGGATACGCAGTATTTT. Translated: CSAGSGGVSDTQYF. This sequence joins TRBV20-1 and TRBJ2-3; 11 bases are a match to TRBD2. The CDR3 loop spans 14 amino acids. V shed 5 bases, J shed 6 bases, and the junction held 7 bases outside the gene matches. The V gene's germline CDR1 is DFQATT and CDR2 SNEGSKA (reference sequence).

This clonotype was seen a handful of times. CDR3 nucleotides: TGTGCCAGCAGTACAACAGGGATTGAGCAGTTCTTC. Translated, it gives CASSTTGIEQFF. The chain employs TRBV2 and TRBJ2-1, with D tentatively TRBD1 (6 bases). Between the trimmed V and J ends, which lost 5 bases and 9 bases, there was a span of 11 bases. Germline V gene lookup returns CDR1 SNHLY and CDR2 FYNNEI. CDR3 length equals 12 residues. The full variable domain, with the rest looked up from reference TRBV2 and TRBJ2-1, is EPEVTQTPSHQVTQMGQEVILRCVPISNHLYFYWYRQILGQKVEFLVSFYNNEISEKSEIFDDQFSVERPDGSNFTLKIRSTKLEDSAMYFCASSTTGIEQFFGPGTRLTVL.

This clonotype occurred a few times. This sequence joins TRBV9 and TRBJ1-2, with no clear D. Germline V gives CDR1 SGDLS, CDR2 YYNGEE. The CDR3 covers 14 residues. V was clipped by 6 bases and J by 5 bases, with 17 bases between them. In DNA, the CDR3 is TGTGCCAGCAAGCAGACGGGTACACTTTATGGCTACACCTTC. Protein: CASKQTGTLYGYTF. The full variable domain, rest sourced from reference TRBV9 and TRBJ1-2, is DSGVTQTPKHLITATGQRVTLRCSPRSGDLSVYWYQQSLDQGLQFLIQYYNGEERAKGNILERFSAQQFPDLHSELNLSSLELGDSALYFCASKQTGTLYGYTFGSGTRLTVV.

This clonotype has a handful of counts. The rearrangement links TRBV24-1 to TRBJ2-5; TRBD2 agrees at 7 bases. This CDR3 has 14 residues. With 4 bases clipped from V and 4 bases from J, the junction kept 5 bases outside the gene matches. Germline V gene sequence: CDR1 KGHDR, CDR2 SFDVKD. The CDR3 reads CATSDPGGPETQYF. DNA of the CDR3: TGTGCCACCAGTGACCCGGGGGGACCAGAGACCCAGTACTTC.

V and J are TRBV12-3 or TRBV12-4 and TRBJ2-7, with D possibly matching TRBD2 (5 bases). CDR3 size: 12 residues. Trimming took off 6 bases at V and 5 bases at J, with 11 bases between the two ends. In DNA form, the CDR3 reads TGTGCCAGCAGCTCCCGGAGGAACGAGCAGTACTTC. This gives the protein CASSSRRNEQYF.

This clonotype came up a few times. The rearrangement joins TRBV20-1 to TRBJ2-6, with D unclear. This CDR3 region has 16 residues. Trimming pared 7 bases from V and 0 bases from J, leaving 16 bases between. Germline V gene lookup returns CDR1 DFQATT and CDR2 SNEGSKA (reference sequence). The CDR3 DNA reads as TGCAGTGGCATCGGGCCCTGGGGCTCTGGGGCCAACGTCCTGACTTTC. It is translated as CSGIGPWGSGANVLTF.

This clonotype has only a few counts. The chain has TRBV19 and TRBJ1-2, with D possibly TRBD1 on 6 matching bases. This CDR3 has 14 residues. Trimming took off 5 bases at V and 4 bases at J, with 14 bases between the two ends. Germline V gene data show CDR1 as LNHDA and CDR2 as SQIVND (reference sequence). CDR3 residues: CASSQAGGAYGYTF. The CDR3, as DNA: TGTGCCAGTAGTCAAGCGGGGGGGGCCTATGGCTACACCTTC.

A few counts support this clonotype. The rearrangement uses TRBV20-1 and TRBJ1-2, with 8 positions matching TRBD1. CDR1 is DFQATT, CDR2 SNEGSKA, per germline (reference sequence). V was clipped by 6 bases and J by 6 bases; unmatched bases: 12. The CDR3 runs 14 residues. The CDR3 is CSAISGQGIDGYTF. The CDR3 DNA follows: TGCAGTGCCATATCCGGACAGGGAATAGATGGCTACACCTTC.

This clonotype has a handful of counts. The rearrangement uses TRBV20-1 and TRBJ2-7; D is ambiguous. Trimming removed 3 bases at V and 0 bases at J, with 6 bases between. The CDR3 consists of 12 residues. Germline V gives CDR1 DFQATT, CDR2 SNEGSKA (reference sequence). The DNA for the CDR3 is TGCAGTGCTAGCCTTAGCTCCTACGAGCAGTACTTC. Its translation is CSASLSSYEQYF.

This clonotype showed up just a few times. This chain connects TRBV7-2 to TRBJ2-3; D may correspond to TRBD1 or TRBD2 (5 bases each). Trimming took 2 bases from V and 9 from J, leaving 18 bases between them. The CDR3 length is 15 residues. CDR1 SGHTA and CDR2 FQGNSA come from the germline V gene. Written as DNA, the CDR3 is TGTGCCAGCAGCTTAACCGGGACCAGGGAGTCCACGCAGTATTTT. Translated, it gives CASSLTGTRESTQYF.

This clonotype has a handful of counts. This chain uses TRBV12-3 or TRBV12-4 with TRBJ2-7; D may be TRBD1 (6 bases). V was shortened by 6 bases and J by 3 bases, with 12 bases between the two germline ends. The CDR3 loop spans 13 amino acids. CDR3 coding DNA: TGTGCCAGCAGCTGGGACACCATCTACGAGCAGTACTTC. Translating it yields CASSWDTIYEQYF.

This clonotype was seen at least ten times. The rearrangement uses TRBV5-1 and TRBJ2-3; tentatively, D is TRBD1 (5 bases). V was pared by 4 bases and J by 1 base, with 16 bases between. This CDR3 has 16 residues. CDR1 and CDR2 (germline): SGHRS, YFSETQ. Here the CDR3 reads CASSGSAGMGTDTQYF. The CDR3 coding sequence is TGCGCCAGCAGCGGTTCAGCAGGGATGGGCACAGATACGCAGTATTTT.

This clonotype was picked up a small number of times. The chain carries TRBV7-2 and TRBJ2-3; 10 bases are a match to TRBD2. The CDR3 runs 15 residues. From germline, CDR1 is SGHTA and CDR2 FQGNSA. The J segment lost 10 bases and the V segment lost 1 base, leaving 8 bases of the junction unmatched. CDR3 amino acids: CASSLEWSSGGAQYF. In DNA form, the CDR3 reads TGTGCCAGCAGCTTAGAGTGGTCTAGCGGGGGTGCGCAGTATTTT.

The V gene is TRBV2, the J gene TRBJ1-3; D is unresolved. The CDR3 is made up of 13 amino acids. The V and J ends lost 1 base and 0 bases respectively, with 1 base between them. Germline CDR1 and CDR2: SNHLY and FYNNEI. The CDR3 DNA reads as TGTGCCAGCAGTGAAGGCTCTGGAAACACCATATATTTT. Protein: CASSEGSGNTIYF.

This chain connects TRBV5-1 to TRBJ1-5; TRBD1 agrees at 7 bases. V gave up 2 bases and J gave up 6 bases; unmatched junction bases: 5. This CDR3 is 14 amino acids long. In germline, CDR1 is SGHRS, CDR2 YFSETQ. As DNA, the CDR3 is TGCGCCAGCAGCTTAGCAGGGGGTGGTCAGCCCCAGCATTTT. This encodes CASSLAGGGQPQHF.

This sequence joins TRBV11-2 and TRBJ2-7, with a possible D match to TRBD2 (6 bases). The CDR3 runs to 15 residues. Germline CDR1 reads SGHAT; CDR2 reads FQNNGV. V shed 4 bases and J shed 9 bases, with 22 bases lying between them. The CDR3 nucleotides are TGTGCCAGCAGCTCCGCCGGGAGCTGGACTACGGTGCAGTACTTC. Its translation: CASSSAGSWTTVQYF.

The genes are TRBV5-1 and TRBJ2-7; TRBD1 aligns across 9 bases. J lost 4 bases, V lost 4 bases, and 6 bases had no gene match. This CDR3 region has 14 residues. Germline CDR1 is SGHRS and CDR2 is YFSETQ. The CDR3 loop is CASSLGTGLYEQYV. CDR3 nucleotide sequence: TGCGCCAGCAGCCTCGGGACAGGGTTGTACGAGCAGTACGTC.

This chain links TRBV28 with TRBJ1-5; no clear D. The CDR3 runs to 12 residues. The V end was cut by 1 base, the J end by 6 bases, with 4 bases between. CDR1 is MDHEN, CDR2 SYDVKM, per germline. The DNA of the CDR3 is TGTGCCAGCAGTTTATACCGTCAGCCCCAGCATTTT. Protein product: CASSLYRQPQHF.

The CDR3 reads CAREVGETQYF. Here the CDR3 DNA reads TGTGCCAGGGAAGTCGGGGAGACCCAGTACTTC. The rearrangement uses TRBV7-9 and TRBJ2-5; no clear D. There are 11 residues in the CDR3. Per germline, CDR1 SEHNR and CDR2 FQNEAQ (reference sequence). The V end was cut by 9 bases, the J end by 5 bases, with 10 bases between. The full variable domain, its missing parts supplied by reference TRBV7-9 and TRBJ2-5, is DTGVSQNPRHKITKRGQNVTFRCDPISEHNRLYWYRQTLGQGPEFLTYFQNEAQLEKSRLLSDRFSAERPKGSFSTLEIQRTEQGDSAMYLCAREVGETQYFGPGTRLLVL.

The CDR3 is CASSLAGVSETQYF. The CDR3 DNA reads TGTGCCAGCAGCTTGGCCGGGGTCTCGGAGACCCAGTACTTC. V gene TRBV5-6 combines with J gene TRBJ2-5, with D maybe TRBD2 (5 bases). V lost 0 bases to trimming and J lost 5 bases, with 11 bases between them. The CDR3 extends over 14 amino acids. The V gene's germline CDR1 is SGHDT and CDR2 YYEEEE.